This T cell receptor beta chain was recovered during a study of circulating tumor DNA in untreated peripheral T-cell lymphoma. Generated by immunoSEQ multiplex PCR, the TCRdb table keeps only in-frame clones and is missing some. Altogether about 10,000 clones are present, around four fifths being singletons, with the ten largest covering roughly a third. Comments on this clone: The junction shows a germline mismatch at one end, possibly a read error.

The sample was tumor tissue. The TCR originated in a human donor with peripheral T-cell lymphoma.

The CDR3 reads CAISTDRVRRDF. Here the CDR3 DNA reads TGTGCCATTAGTACTGACCGGGTCCGCAGGGATTTT. V is TRBV6-8 and J is TRBJ1-3, with a tentative D call TRBD1 (5 bases). The CDR3 is 12 residues long. The germline gives CDR1 MNHGY, CDR2 SAAAGT.